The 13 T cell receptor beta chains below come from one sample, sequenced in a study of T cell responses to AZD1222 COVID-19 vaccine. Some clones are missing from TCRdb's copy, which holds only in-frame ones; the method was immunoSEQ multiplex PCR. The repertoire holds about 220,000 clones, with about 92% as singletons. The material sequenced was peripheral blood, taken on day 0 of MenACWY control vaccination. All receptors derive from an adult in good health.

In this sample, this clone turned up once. CDR3 sequence (DNA): TGTGCCAGCAAAGGGGCTGATCAGCCCCAGCATTTT. Residues: CASKGADQPQHF. This chain joins TRBV12-3 or TRBV12-4 and TRBJ1-5; TRBD1 might be the D (5 bases). V lost 7 bases and J 5 bases, leaving 9 bases between the germline ends. The CDR3 is made up of 12 amino acids.

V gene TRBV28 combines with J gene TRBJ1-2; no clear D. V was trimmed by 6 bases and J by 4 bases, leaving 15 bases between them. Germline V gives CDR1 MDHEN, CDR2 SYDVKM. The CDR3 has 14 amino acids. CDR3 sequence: CASSRSISGYGYTF. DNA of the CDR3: TGTGCCAGCAGCCGCTCCATCAGCGGCTATGGCTACACCTTC.

The chain's CDR3 is CASSRPGGGQINYGYTF. CDR3 DNA: TGCGCCAGCAGCAGGCCGGGCGGAGGGCAAATTAACTATGGCTACACCTTC. The chain uses TRBV5-1 and TRBJ1-2; no firm D call. Looked up from germline, CDR1 is SGHRS and CDR2 is YFSETQ. There are 17 residues in the CDR3. Deletions cut 4 bases from V and 1 base from J, with 20 bases between. Drawing the rest from reference TRBV5-1 and TRBJ1-2, the complete variable domain is KAGVTQTPRYLIKTRGQQVTLSCSPISGHRSVSWYQQTPGQGLQFLFEYFSETQRNKGNFPGRFSGRQFSNSRSEMNVSTLELGDSALYLCASSRPGGGQINYGYTFGSGTRLTVV.

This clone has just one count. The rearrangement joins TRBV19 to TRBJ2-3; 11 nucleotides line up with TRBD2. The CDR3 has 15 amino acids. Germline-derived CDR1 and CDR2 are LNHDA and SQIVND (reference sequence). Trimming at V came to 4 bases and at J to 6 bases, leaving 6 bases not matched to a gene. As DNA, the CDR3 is TGTGCCAGTAGTACGACTAGCGGGGTTCTGGATACGCAGTATTTT. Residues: CASSTTSGVLDTQYF. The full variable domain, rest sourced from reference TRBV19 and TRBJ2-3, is DGGITQSPKYLFRKEGQNVTLSCEQNLNHDAMYWYRQDPGQGLRLIYYSQIVNDFQKGDIAEGYSVSREKKESFPLTVTSAQKNPTAFYLCASSTTSGVLDTQYFGPGTRLTVL.

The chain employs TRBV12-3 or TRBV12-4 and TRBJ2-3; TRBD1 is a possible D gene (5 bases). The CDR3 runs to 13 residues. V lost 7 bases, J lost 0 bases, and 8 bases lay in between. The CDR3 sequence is CASTRVSTDTQYF. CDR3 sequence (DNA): TGTGCCAGCACCAGGGTTAGCACAGATACGCAGTATTTT.

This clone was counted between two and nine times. The DNA for the CDR3 is TGTGCCAGCAGCTTTCCCCAGGGGCCGAACACTGAAGCTTTCTTT. This codes for CASSFPQGPNTEAFF. This chain links TRBV7-9 with TRBJ1-1; D may be TRBD1 (6 bases). V lost 3 bases, J lost 1 base, and 12 bases lay in between. Germline lookup yields CDR1 SEHNR and CDR2 FQNEAQ (reference sequence). The CDR3 contains 15 residues.

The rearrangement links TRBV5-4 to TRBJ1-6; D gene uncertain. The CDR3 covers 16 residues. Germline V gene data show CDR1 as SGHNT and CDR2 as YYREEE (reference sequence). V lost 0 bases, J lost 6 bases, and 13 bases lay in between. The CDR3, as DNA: TGTGCCAGCAGCTTGGTTGCAGGACGTGGTAATTCACCCCTCCACTTT. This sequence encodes CASSLVAGRGNSPLHF.

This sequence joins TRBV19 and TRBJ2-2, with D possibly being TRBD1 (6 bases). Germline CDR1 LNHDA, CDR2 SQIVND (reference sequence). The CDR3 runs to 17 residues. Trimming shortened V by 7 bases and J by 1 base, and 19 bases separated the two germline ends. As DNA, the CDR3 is TGTGCCAGTACCCCACCCTGGACAGATAAGAACACCGGGGAGCTGTTTTTT. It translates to CASTPPWTDKNTGELFF.

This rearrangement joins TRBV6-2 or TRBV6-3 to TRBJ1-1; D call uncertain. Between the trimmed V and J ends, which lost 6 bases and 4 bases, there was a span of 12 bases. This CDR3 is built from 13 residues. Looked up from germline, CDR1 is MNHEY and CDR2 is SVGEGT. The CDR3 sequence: CASSPRRGTEAFF. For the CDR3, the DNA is TGTGCCAGCAGCCCCCGTCGGGGCACTGAAGCTTTCTTT.

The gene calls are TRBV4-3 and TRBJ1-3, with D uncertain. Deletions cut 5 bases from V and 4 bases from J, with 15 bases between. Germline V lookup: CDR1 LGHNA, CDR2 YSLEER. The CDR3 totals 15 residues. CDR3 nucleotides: TGCGCCAGCAGCTCCCAGGTCGTGGTGGGAAACACCATATATTTT. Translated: CASSSQVVVGNTIYF.

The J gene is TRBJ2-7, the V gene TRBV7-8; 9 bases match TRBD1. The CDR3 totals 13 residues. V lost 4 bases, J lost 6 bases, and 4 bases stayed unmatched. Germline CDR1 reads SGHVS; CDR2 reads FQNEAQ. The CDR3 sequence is CASSWGQGPEQYF. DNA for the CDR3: TGTGCCAGCAGCTGGGGACAGGGACCCGAGCAGTACTTC.

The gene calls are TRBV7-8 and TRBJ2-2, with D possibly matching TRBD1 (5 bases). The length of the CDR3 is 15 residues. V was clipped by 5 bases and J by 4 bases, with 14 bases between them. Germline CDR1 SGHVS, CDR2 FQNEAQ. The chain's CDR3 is CASSRTPRSTGELFF. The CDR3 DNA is TGTGCCAGCAGCCGGACACCCCGATCCACCGGGGAGCTGTTTTTT.

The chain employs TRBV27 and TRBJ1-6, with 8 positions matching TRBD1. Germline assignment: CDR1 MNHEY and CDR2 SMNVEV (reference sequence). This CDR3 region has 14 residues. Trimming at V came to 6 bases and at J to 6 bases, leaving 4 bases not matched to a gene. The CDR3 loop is CASRPGQANSPLHF. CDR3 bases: TGTGCCAGCAGGCCGGGACAGGCTAATTCACCCCTCCACTTT.